Given below is one T cell receptor beta chain in context. What it recognizes is unknown. The source of the sample is a study of shared clonotypes between healthy human individuals. About the study: Every donor yielded three CD4 naive, three CD4 memory, two CD8 naive and one CD8 memory plate. General study points: Rarefaction exposed incomplete sorted-subset sequencing despite large depth.

Unmatched junction bases numbered 6, after V lost 2 bases and J lost 9 bases. Germline V lookup: CDR1 MNHEY, CDR2 SVGAGI. The CDR3 is 13 amino acids. This table comes from immunoSEQ multiplex PCR, and its TCRdb copy is limited to in-frame clones, with some not included. The table includes some 2,100,000 clones, approximately 94% detected once. The chain is built from TRBV6-5 and TRBJ2-5; the match to TRBD2 covers 7 bases. The clonotype originates from a man younger than 30 in good health. The specimen was naive CD4+ T cells sorted from blood. The subset denotes: CD45RA+ positively selected. In nucleotides, the CDR3 is TGTGCCAGCAGTTACGTGGACCGGGAGGCCCAGTACTTC. As protein: CASSYVDREAQYF.